Included here is one TCR beta chain sequence, with context. The data were taken from a study of shared clonotypes between healthy human individuals. Repertoires were generated with immunoSEQ multiplex PCR, while TCRdb's copy carries only in-frame clones and drops some. The table has about 2.4 million clones, 93% seen once. The CDR3 contains 17 residues. The J segment lost 6 bases and the V segment lost 0 bases, leaving 9 bases of the junction unmatched. Germline-derived CDR1 and CDR2 are SGHRS and YFSETQ. V is TRBV5-1 and J is TRBJ2-5; 12 bases line up with TRBD1. The sequence was collected from a man younger than 30 in good health. Some clones in this sample may be carry-over from other donors' samples. The sequenced sample consisted of naive CD4+ T cells from PBMCs. Subset denoted: CD45RA+ positively selected. DNA of the CDR3: TGCGCCAGCAGCTTGGGCCCCGGGACAGGGGGCGCCCAGACCCAGTACTTC. Its translation is CASSLGPGTGGAQTQYF.